This is a list of T cell receptor beta chains from one sample in a study of spatial heterogeneity in lung cancer. TCRdb re-called the 5' RACE reads with MiXCR, one entry per CDR3 protein. The sample holds under 150,000 distinct CDR3 sequences; 10% to 11% are singletons and the top ten take less than 25%. Sequencing was performed on PBMCs, taken at follow-up. Receptors were obtained from a female donor with early-stage non-small cell lung cancer. Both conserved end residues are part of each CDR3. The D gene is left open where the match is weak. Expanded clones are given a class, and other clones once, few, many or no size at all.

abundance: -; d_gene: -; j_gene: TRBJ1-3; v_gene: TRBV12-3/TRBV12-4; CDR3aa: CASSYESSGNTIYF; CDR3nt: TGTGCCAGCAGTTACGAGAGCTCTGGAAACACCATATATTTT
abundance: many; d_gene: TRBD2; j_gene: TRBJ2-3; v_gene: TRBV28; CDR3aa: CASKGQAGGPGATDTQYF; CDR3nt: TGTGCCAGTAAGGGTCAAGCGGGAGGGCCAGGGGCCACAGATACGCAGTATTTT
abundance: -; d_gene: -; j_gene: TRBJ2-5; v_gene: TRBV28; CDR3aa: CASSRLFAQYF; CDR3nt: TGTGCCAGCAGCCGTTTATTCGCCCAGTACTTC
abundance: many; d_gene: -; j_gene: TRBJ1-5; v_gene: TRBV28; CDR3aa: CASSLDKLGNQPQHF; CDR3nt: TGTGCCAGCAGCTTGGACAAGCTCGGCAATCAGCCCCAGCATTTT
abundance: many; d_gene: -; j_gene: TRBJ1-1; v_gene: TRBV7-9; CDR3aa: CASSLQGVPPSNTEAFF; CDR3nt: TGTGCCAGCAGCCTACAGGGTGTCCCTCCCTCGAACACTGAAGCTTTCTTT
abundance: -; d_gene: -; j_gene: TRBJ2-1; v_gene: TRBV6-6; CDR3aa: CASRESIYNEQFF; CDR3nt: TGTGCCAGCAGAGAAAGCATCTACAATGAGCAGTTCTTC
abundance: few; d_gene: -; j_gene: TRBJ2-6; v_gene: TRBV20-1; CDR3aa: CSARDRILSGANVLTF; CDR3nt: TGCAGTGCTAGAGATCGGATTCTCTCAGGGGCCAACGTCCTGACTTTC
abundance: few; d_gene: TRBD1; j_gene: TRBJ1-5; v_gene: TRBV28; CDR3aa: CASSLDRGVNQPQHF; CDR3nt: TGTGCCAGCAGTTTAGACAGGGGTGTCAATCAGCCCCAGCATTTT
abundance: -; d_gene: TRBD2; j_gene: TRBJ2-3; v_gene: TRBV29-1; CDR3aa: CSVARLAASTDTQYF; CDR3nt: TGCAGCGTAGCCAGACTAGCGGCTAGCACAGATACGCAGTATTTT
abundance: few; d_gene: -; j_gene: TRBJ1-5; v_gene: TRBV7-8; CDR3aa: CASSLAGSRSNQPQHF; CDR3nt: TGTGCCAGCAGCTTAGCAGGGTCTAGGAGCAATCAGCCCCAGCATTTT
abundance: -; d_gene: -; j_gene: TRBJ1-6; v_gene: TRBV20-1; CDR3aa: CSARGSYNSPLHF; CDR3nt: TGCAGTGCTAGGGGCTCCTATAATTCACCCCTCCACTTT
abundance: many; d_gene: -; j_gene: TRBJ1-1; v_gene: TRBV5-6; CDR3aa: CASAPWGRVNTEAFF; CDR3nt: TGTGCCAGCGCCCCTTGGGGCAGGGTGAACACTGAAGCTTTCTTT
abundance: -; d_gene: -; j_gene: TRBJ2-1; v_gene: TRBV27; CDR3aa: CASSSPTASSYNEQFF; CDR3nt: TGTGCCAGCAGCAGTCCGACGGCAAGCTCCTACAATGAGCAGTTCTTC
abundance: few; d_gene: TRBD1; j_gene: TRBJ1-6; v_gene: TRBV3-1; CDR3aa: CASSQGTGSLASPLHF; CDR3nt: TGTGCCAGCAGCCAAGGGACAGGGAGCCTAGCTTCACCCCTCCACTTT
abundance: few; d_gene: TRBD1; j_gene: TRBJ1-4; v_gene: TRBV7-9; CDR3aa: CASSTGDSGEKLFF; CDR3nt: TGTGCCAGCAGCACAGGGGATTCGGGAGAAAAACTGTTTTTT
abundance: -; d_gene: TRBD2; j_gene: TRBJ2-3; v_gene: TRBV4-2; CDR3aa: CASSQDAGRALDTQYF; CDR3nt: TGTGCCAGCAGCCAAGATGCCGGGAGGGCCCTGGATACGCAGTATTTT
abundance: -; d_gene: -; j_gene: TRBJ1-4; v_gene: TRBV12-3/TRBV12-4; CDR3aa: CASRQGRTNEKLFF; CDR3nt: TGTGCCAGCAGGCAGGGTCGGACTAATGAAAAACTGTTTTTT
abundance: many; d_gene: -; j_gene: TRBJ1-2; v_gene: TRBV28; CDR3aa: CASSLIALRAGSYGYTF; CDR3nt: TGTGCCAGCAGTTTAATCGCCTTACGGGCCGGAAGCTATGGCTACACCTTC
abundance: -; d_gene: TRBD1; j_gene: TRBJ2-1; v_gene: TRBV5-1; CDR3aa: CASSFTGGVNEQFF; CDR3nt: TGCGCCAGCAGCTTCACAGGGGGAGTAAATGAGCAGTTCTTC
abundance: many; d_gene: TRBD1; j_gene: TRBJ1-1; v_gene: TRBV5-1; CDR3aa: CASSPLTGGGTEAFF; CDR3nt: TGCGCCAGCAGCCCTCTGACAGGGGGCGGCACTGAAGCTTTCTTT
abundance: -; d_gene: -; j_gene: TRBJ2-1; v_gene: TRBV2; CDR3aa: CASMGYNEQFF; CDR3nt: TGTGCCAGCATGGGGTACAATGAGCAGTTCTTC
abundance: few; d_gene: -; j_gene: TRBJ2-4; v_gene: TRBV6-4; CDR3aa: CASSSGLPGGIQYF; CDR3nt: TGTGCCAGCAGTTCCGGGCTCCCAGGCGGCATTCAGTACTTC
abundance: -; d_gene: TRBD1; j_gene: TRBJ2-7; v_gene: TRBV29-1; CDR3aa: CSVGQGVSNDEQYF; CDR3nt: TGCAGCGTTGGCCAGGGGGTGAGTAATGACGAGCAGTACTTC
abundance: few; d_gene: TRBD2; j_gene: TRBJ2-3; v_gene: TRBV10-3; CDR3aa: CAIAPGTSGRFAQYF; CDR3nt: TGTGCCATCGCCCCCGGGACTAGCGGGAGGTTTGCGCAGTATTTT
abundance: many; d_gene: TRBD2; j_gene: TRBJ2-7; v_gene: TRBV30; CDR3aa: CAWSVKGGIRKSYEQYF; CDR3nt: TGTGCCTGGAGTGTAAAGGGAGGGATCAGGAAGTCCTACGAGCAGTACTTC
abundance: few; d_gene: TRBD1; j_gene: TRBJ1-1; v_gene: TRBV5-1; CDR3aa: CASTAGQGLNTEAFF; CDR3nt: TGCGCCAGCACCGCGGGACAGGGCTTGAACACTGAAGCTTTCTTT
abundance: few; d_gene: TRBD2; j_gene: TRBJ2-3; v_gene: TRBV20-1; CDR3aa: CSAGSGRDTQYF; CDR3nt: TGCAGTGCTGGTAGCGGGAGGGATACGCAGTATTTT
abundance: -; d_gene: TRBD2; j_gene: TRBJ2-7; v_gene: TRBV6-2/TRBV6-3; CDR3aa: CASSYSPAGVYEQYF; CDR3nt: TGTGCCAGCAGTTACTCGCCAGCGGGGGTATACGAGCAGTACTTC
abundance: few; d_gene: -; j_gene: TRBJ1-6; v_gene: TRBV12-3/TRBV12-4; CDR3aa: CASRAASDSYNSPLHF; CDR3nt: TGTGCCAGCAGGGCGGCCTCGGACTCCTATAATTCACCCCTACACTTT
abundance: many; d_gene: TRBD1; j_gene: TRBJ1-5; v_gene: TRBV19; CDR3aa: CASTSDRYDNQPQHF; CDR3nt: TGTGCCAGTACCTCGGACAGGTATGACAATCAGCCCCAGCATTTT
abundance: few; d_gene: TRBD2; j_gene: TRBJ2-7; v_gene: TRBV28; CDR3aa: CASSLVAGGPSLTYEQYF; CDR3nt: TGTGCCAGCAGTTTAGTAGCGGGAGGGCCATCACTAACCTACGAGCAGTACTTC
abundance: many; d_gene: -; j_gene: TRBJ1-1; v_gene: TRBV27; CDR3aa: CASSTTRNTEAFF; CDR3nt: TGTGCCAGTTCAACGACCCGGAACACTGAAGCTTTCTTT
abundance: -; d_gene: TRBD2; j_gene: TRBJ2-1; v_gene: TRBV27; CDR3aa: CASRGLAVNEQFF; CDR3nt: TGTGCCAGCAGGGGACTAGCGGTTAATGAGCAGTTCTTC
abundance: few; d_gene: -; j_gene: TRBJ2-1; v_gene: TRBV7-2; CDR3aa: CASRRAEIGEQFF; CDR3nt: TGTGCCAGCCGGAGGGCAGAAATAGGTGAGCAGTTCTTC
abundance: -; d_gene: -; j_gene: TRBJ1-1; v_gene: TRBV15; CDR3aa: CATSAIRGAEAFF; CDR3nt: TGTGCCACCAGTGCCATTAGGGGGGCTGAAGCTTTCTTT
abundance: -; d_gene: TRBD2; j_gene: TRBJ2-3; v_gene: TRBV20-1; CDR3aa: CSAGSGRSTDTQYF; CDR3nt: TGCAGTGCTGGGAGCGGGAGGAGCACAGATACGCAGTATTTT
abundance: few; d_gene: -; j_gene: TRBJ1-6; v_gene: TRBV3-1; CDR3aa: CASRKLPGPSSPLHF; CDR3nt: TGTGCCAGCAGAAAATTACCGGGACCCTCTTCACCCCTCCACTTT
abundance: many; d_gene: TRBD2; j_gene: TRBJ2-4; v_gene: TRBV11-1; CDR3aa: CASSPGTSGTKNIQYF; CDR3nt: TGTGCCAGCAGCCCGGGGACTAGCGGGACCAAAAACATTCAGTACTTC
abundance: many; d_gene: TRBD2; j_gene: TRBJ2-2; v_gene: TRBV11-2; CDR3aa: CASSPSGRSTGELFF; CDR3nt: TGTGCCAGCAGCCCTAGCGGGAGAAGCACCGGGGAGCTGTTTTTT
abundance: -; d_gene: -; j_gene: TRBJ2-5; v_gene: TRBV12-3/TRBV12-4; CDR3aa: CASSLTGTQYF; CDR3nt: TGTGCCAGCAGTTTAACGGGAACCCAGTACTTC
abundance: many; d_gene: -; j_gene: TRBJ2-3; v_gene: TRBV4-2; CDR3aa: CASGPRADTQYF; CDR3nt: TGTGCCAGCGGGCCACGGGCAGATACGCAGTATTTT
abundance: -; d_gene: -; j_gene: TRBJ1-1; v_gene: TRBV5-5; CDR3aa: CASKTSGDHTEAFF; CDR3nt: TGTGCCAGCAAAACATCGGGCGATCATACTGAAGCTTTCTTT
abundance: -; d_gene: -; j_gene: TRBJ2-7; v_gene: TRBV6-2/TRBV6-3; CDR3aa: CASSYSRQGGYEQYF; CDR3nt: TGTGCCAGCAGTTACTCGAGGCAGGGAGGCTACGAGCAGTACTTC
abundance: -; d_gene: TRBD2; j_gene: TRBJ2-1; v_gene: TRBV11-2; CDR3aa: CASSSSGRGSYNEQFF; CDR3nt: TGTGCCAGCAGCAGTAGCGGGAGGGGCTCCTACAATGAGCAGTTCTTC
abundance: -; d_gene: -; j_gene: TRBJ1-3; v_gene: TRBV10-3; CDR3aa: CAMGTSGNTIYF; CDR3nt: TGTGCCATGGGGACATCAGGAAACACCATATATTTT
abundance: many; d_gene: -; j_gene: TRBJ2-2; v_gene: TRBV4-3; CDR3aa: CASSQVSGAGELFF; CDR3nt: TGCGCCAGCAGCCAAGTTTCGGGAGCTGGGGAGCTGTTTTTT
abundance: few; d_gene: -; j_gene: TRBJ2-1; v_gene: TRBV18; CDR3aa: CASSADSNNEQFF; CDR3nt: TGTGCCAGCTCCGCCGACTCGAACAATGAGCAGTTCTTC
abundance: -; d_gene: -; j_gene: TRBJ1-3; v_gene: TRBV25-1; CDR3aa: CASSELGASGNTIYF; CDR3nt: TGTGCCAGCAGTGAATTGGGGGCTTCTGGAAACACCATATATTTT
abundance: many; d_gene: TRBD1; j_gene: TRBJ2-7; v_gene: TRBV6-6; CDR3aa: CASRDLRDRGYEQYF; CDR3nt: TGTGCCAGCAGGGACCTCCGGGACAGGGGCTACGAGCAGTACTTC
abundance: many; d_gene: -; j_gene: TRBJ2-7; v_gene: TRBV6-1; CDR3aa: CASSENWGTGYEQYF; CDR3nt: TGTGCCAGCAGTGAAAATTGGGGGACGGGCTACGAGCAGTACTTC
abundance: -; d_gene: -; j_gene: TRBJ2-3; v_gene: TRBV29-1; CDR3aa: CSVLGGATSTDTQYF; CDR3nt: TGCAGCGTTTTAGGCGGAGCGACTAGCACAGATACGCAGTATTTT
abundance: -; d_gene: TRBD2; j_gene: TRBJ2-5; v_gene: TRBV11-2; CDR3aa: CASSPGSGGQETQYF; CDR3nt: TGTGCCAGCAGCCCTGGTAGCGGGGGACAAGAGACCCAGTACTTC
abundance: -; d_gene: -; j_gene: TRBJ2-7; v_gene: TRBV6-1; CDR3aa: CASRFLGHEQYF; CDR3nt: TGTGCCAGCAGGTTTCTGGGCCACGAGCAGTACTTC
abundance: many; d_gene: -; j_gene: TRBJ2-3; v_gene: TRBV29-1; CDR3aa: CSVVRSQGTDTQYF; CDR3nt: TGCAGCGTTGTTAGGAGTCAGGGGACAGATACGCAGTATTTT
abundance: -; d_gene: -; j_gene: TRBJ2-6; v_gene: TRBV5-1; CDR3aa: CASSFGVSGANVLTF; CDR3nt: TGCGCCAGCAGCTTCGGGGTCTCAGGGGCCAACGTCCTGACTTTC